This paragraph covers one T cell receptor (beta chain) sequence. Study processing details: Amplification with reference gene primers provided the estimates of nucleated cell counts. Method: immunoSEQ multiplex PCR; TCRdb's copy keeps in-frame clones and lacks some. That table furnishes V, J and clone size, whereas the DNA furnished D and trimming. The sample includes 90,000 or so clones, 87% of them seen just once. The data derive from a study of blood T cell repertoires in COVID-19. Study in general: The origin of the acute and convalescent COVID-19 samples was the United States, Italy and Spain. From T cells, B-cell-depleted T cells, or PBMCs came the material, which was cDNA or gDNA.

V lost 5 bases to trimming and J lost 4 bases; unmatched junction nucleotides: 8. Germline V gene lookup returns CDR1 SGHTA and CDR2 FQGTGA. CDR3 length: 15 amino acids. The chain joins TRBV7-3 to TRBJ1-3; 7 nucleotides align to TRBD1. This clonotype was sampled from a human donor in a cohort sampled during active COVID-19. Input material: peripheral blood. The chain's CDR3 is CASSRQGPPGNTIYF. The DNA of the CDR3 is TGTGCCAGCAGCCGACAGGGCCCACCCGGAAACACCATATATTTT.